The 28 T cell receptor beta chains reported below all come from one sample, sequenced in a study of CD8+CD57+ T cells in acquired aplastic anemia. It was genomic DNA that served as the template for profiling TCR beta VDJ and CDR3. MiXCR, run by TCRdb on the reads, gives a single entry per CDR3 protein. The data show about 190,000 distinct CDR3 sequences, around 59% seen once. Sequencing input: sorted CD4+, CD8+, or CD8+CD57+ T cells (not recorded which) from PBMCs. Source of these receptors: a human donor in good health, serving as a control.

Comment on this clonotype: One end of the junction is discordant with germline, which a read error may explain. The chain recombines TRBV10-3 with TRBJ2-5, with a possible D match to TRBD2 (8 bases). The CDR3 length is 14 residues. Germline V gene sequence: CDR1 ENHRY, CDR2 SYGVKD. Here the CDR3 reads CAIATSEGTETLYF. As DNA, the CDR3 is TGTGCCATCGCGACTAGCGAGGGGACAGAGACCCTGTACTTC.

The table lists this clonotype with a few counts. The chain employs TRBV5-6 and TRBJ1-2; D unclear. Trimming took off 4 bases at V and 0 bases at J, with 10 bases between the two ends. There are 14 residues in the CDR3. The V gene's germline CDR1 is SGHDT and CDR2 YYEEEE. The CDR3 region is CASSPKGTNYGYTF. The CDR3 DNA is TGTGCCAGCAGCCCGAAGGGCACTAACTATGGCTACACCTTC.

V usage is TRBV15 and J usage is TRBJ1-2; D not certain. CDR3 length: 18 residues. Germline lookup yields CDR1 LNHNV and CDR2 YYDKDF (reference sequence). The V and J ends lost 0 bases and 2 bases respectively, with 19 bases between them. The DNA of the CDR3 is TGTGCCACCAGCAGAGATCTGAGACGGAGATTCCCCAACTATGGCTACACCTTC. Translating gives CATSRDLRRRFPNYGYTF.

Here the CDR3 DNA reads TGCAGCGGATTCGTCGGGGGCAGCTATGGCTACACCTTC. Translating it yields CSGFVGGSYGYTF. The V call is TRBV29-1, the J call TRBJ1-2, with D possibly TRBD1 on 6 matching bases. CDR1 and CDR2 (germline): SQVTM, ANQGSEA. V shed 7 bases and J shed 4 bases, with 16 bases lying between them. The CDR3 consists of 13 residues.

In this sample, this clonotype turned up many times. V gene TRBV20-1 combines with J gene TRBJ2-4; 7 nucleotides align to TRBD1. Germline V gene sequence: CDR1 DFQATT, CDR2 SNEGSKA (reference sequence). V was clipped by 1 base and J by 1 base; unmatched bases: 7. CDR3 size: 16 residues. CDR3 nucleotides: TGCAGTGCTAGAGCCGAGACAGGGTTCGCCAAAAACATTCAGTACTTC. The encoded protein is CSARAETGFAKNIQYF.

The chain uses TRBV10-3 and TRBJ1-5, with D unresolved. Germline CDR1 ENHRY, CDR2 SYGVKD. The V gene lost 0 bases and the J gene lost 0 bases, with 9 bases spanning the gap. This CDR3 contains 16 residues. CDR3: CAISESVRGSNQPQHF. The CDR3 DNA is TGTGCCATCAGTGAGTCGGTGCGCGGTAGCAATCAGCCCCAGCATTTT.

The chain is built from TRBV5-1 and TRBJ2-1; 7 bases are a match to TRBD2. Germline trimming cut 4 bases from V and 3 bases from J; bases unmatched to any gene: 7. Germline loops: CDR1 SGHRS, CDR2 YFSETQ. CDR3 length: 15 residues. In DNA form, the CDR3 reads TGCGCCAGCAGCCCTGGCGGGGGTTTCTACAATGAGCAGTTCTTC. Amino acids: CASSPGGGFYNEQFF.

This clonotype appeared a single time. V gene TRBV29-1 combines with J gene TRBJ1-5, with 8 bases fitting TRBD1. The CDR3 contains 15 residues. V gave up 3 bases and J gave up 2 bases; unmatched junction bases: 6. The V gene's germline CDR1 is SQVTM and CDR2 ANQGSEA. In DNA form, the CDR3 reads TGCAGCGTTGAGCTGACAGGGGCAGGCAATCAGCCCCAGCATTTT. It specifies CSVELTGAGNQPQHF. The full variable domain, its missing parts supplied by reference TRBV29-1 and TRBJ1-5, is SAVISQKPSRDICQRGTSLTIQCQVDSQVTMMFWYRQQPGQSLTLIATANQGSEATYESGFVIDKFPISRPNLTFSTLTVSNMSPEDSSIYLCSVELTGAGNQPQHFGDGTRLSIL.

Ten or more counts support this clonotype. V and J are TRBV28 and TRBJ2-7; D may be TRBD1 (6 bases). CDR1 is MDHEN and CDR2 is SYDVKM in the germline V gene. V lost 7 bases, J lost 0 bases, and 13 bases lay in between. This CDR3 is built from 14 residues. The CDR3 coding sequence is TGTGCCAGCACCTCGGGGACATCCTCCTACGAGCAGTACTTC. It is translated as CASTSGTSSYEQYF.

This clonotype came up many times. The rearrangement links TRBV19 to TRBJ1-2; 11 nucleotides align to TRBD1. V gave up 7 bases and J gave up 6 bases; unmatched junction bases: 10. CDR1 LNHDA and CDR2 SQIVND come from the germline V gene (reference sequence). The CDR3 is 15 residues long. The DNA for the CDR3 is TGTGCCAGTACGTCGACCGGGACAGGGGGTAATGGCTACACCTTC. It is translated as CASTSTGTGGNGYTF.

CDR3 coding DNA: TGTGCCAGCAGTTTACTCGCTGCTGGCAATCAGCCCCAGCATTTT. It encodes CASSLLAAGNQPQHF. The chain links TRBV27 to TRBJ1-5; D is uncertain. Trimming left V 2 bases short and J 2 bases short, with 10 bases between. The CDR3 spans 15 residues. Germline V gene data show CDR1 as MNHEY and CDR2 as SMNVEV (reference sequence).

In this sample, this clonotype turned up many times. The chain couples TRBV7-8 to TRBJ2-1; TRBD1 agrees at 7 bases. Unmatched junction bases numbered 3, after V lost 5 bases and J lost 2 bases. Germline values: CDR1 SGHVS, CDR2 FQNEAQ. The CDR3 has 14 residues. Written as DNA, the CDR3 is TGTGCCAGCAGCCTGGGACAGACCTACAATGAGCAGTTCTTC. This sequence encodes CASSLGQTYNEQFF.

This clonotype was picked up many times. The chain has TRBV4-2 and TRBJ1-4; D gene unclear. The CDR3 is made up of 15 amino acids. With 0 bases removed from V and 8 bases from J, the gap between germline ends came to 13 bases. Germline values: CDR1 LGHNA, CDR2 YNFKEQ. CDR3 loop: CASSQEPSGGEKLFF. CDR3 nucleotide sequence: TGTGCCAGCAGCCAAGAGCCGTCGGGTGGGGAAAAACTGTTTTTT.

This clonotype was seen ten or more times. The chain is built from TRBV6-2 or TRBV6-3 and TRBJ1-2; TRBD1 agrees at 7 bases. This CDR3 is 12 amino acids long. CDR1 and CDR2 (germline): MNHEY, SVGEGT. The trim removed 5 bases at V and 6 bases at J, leaving 3 bases unmatched. The CDR3, as DNA: TGTGCCAGCAGTCAACAGGGGAATGGCTACACCTTC. Translation gives CASSQQGNGYTF.

Ten or more counts support this clonotype. CDR3 protein: CSAPDGFTDTQYF. For the CDR3, the DNA is TGCAGTGCTCCCGACGGGTTCACAGATACGCAGTATTTT. The J gene is TRBJ2-3, the V gene TRBV20-1; D ambiguous. Trimming removed 5 bases at V and 2 bases at J, with 11 bases between. The CDR3 spans 13 residues. Per the germline V gene, CDR1 is DFQATT and CDR2 is SNEGSKA (reference sequence).

The chain uses TRBV9 and TRBJ1-1; TRBD1 matches 9 bases. CDR3 length equals 15 residues. J gave up 5 bases and V 2 bases, and 7 bases lay outside the gene matches. CDR1 and CDR2 (germline): SGDLS, YYNGEE. CDR3 region: CASSVGQGAQTEAFF. CDR3 nucleotide sequence: TGTGCCAGCAGCGTGGGACAGGGCGCACAAACTGAAGCTTTCTTT. Looking up the rest from reference TRBV9 and TRBJ1-1 gives the full variable domain: DSGVTQTPKHLITATGQRVTLRCSPRSGDLSVYWYQQSLDQGLQFLIQYYNGEERAKGNILERFSAQQFPDLHSELNLSSLELGDSALYFCASSVGQGAQTEAFFGQGTRLTVV.

This clonotype was seen a few times. Likely a read error: the CDR3 ends without its conserved phenylalanine or tryptophan. The limits of the CDR3 on the DNA are not certain, so only TCRdb's listed CDR3 is given. The V call is TRBV6-6, the J call TRBJ2-7; the DNA was not compared with TRBD2, the D call given in the table. The CDR3 is 9 residues long, counting both termini. CDR1 MNHNY and CDR2 SVGAGI come from the germline V gene (reference sequence). CDR3: CASSLYPSG.

This clonotype was seen ten or more times. The chain combines TRBV4-3 with TRBJ1-4; TRBD1 might be the D (5 bases). Germline V gene data show CDR1 as LGHNA and CDR2 as YSLEER. The CDR3 spans 16 residues. Trimming pared 4 bases from V and 5 bases from J, leaving 17 bases between. The CDR3 loop is CASSLDLGTFNEKLFF. The CDR3 DNA reads TGCGCCAGCAGCCTCGATTTGGGGACGTTCAATGAAAAACTGTTTTTT.

This chain links TRBV7-2 with TRBJ1-2; D uncertain. V lost 5 bases and J lost 3, with 16 bases in between. The CDR3 extends over 15 amino acids. The V gene's germline CDR1 is SGHTA and CDR2 FQGNSA. The CDR3 DNA follows: TGTGCCAGCAGCCAAGCCCAGGTGATCTACTATGGCTACACCTTC. Encoded protein: CASSQAQVIYYGYTF. Drawing the rest from reference TRBV7-2 and TRBJ1-2, the complete variable domain is GAGVSQSPSNKVTEKGKDVELRCDPISGHTALYWYRQSLGQGLEFLIYFQGNSAPDKSGLPSDRFSAERTGGSVSTLTIQRTQQEDSAVYLCASSQAQVIYYGYTFGSGTRLTVV.

This clonotype has ten or more counts. The CDR3 DNA follows: TGTGCCAGCAGCTTAGCAGGGAGAACCTACGAGCAGTACTTC. Translating it yields CASSLAGRTYEQYF. The chain carries TRBV7-9 and TRBJ2-7; D perhaps matches TRBD2 (5 bases). The ends were cut back, 0 bases at V and 2 bases at J, with 8 bases in the middle. Germline lookup yields CDR1 SEHNR and CDR2 FQNEAQ (reference sequence). CDR3 length equals 14 residues. The entire variable domain, with the rest obtained from reference TRBV7-9 and TRBJ2-7, is as follows: DTGVSQNPRHKITKRGQNVTFRCDPISEHNRLYWYRQTLGQGPEFLTYFQNEAQLEKSRLLSDRFSAERPKGSFSTLEIQRTEQGDSAMYLCASSLAGRTYEQYFGPGTRLTVT.

This clonotype was recorded only once. The CDR3 DNA follows: TGTGCCACCAGCAGGGGGAGACAGGCCTTTCGCTCCTACGAGCAGTACTTC. Protein sequence: CATSRGRQAFRSYEQYF. This chain joins TRBV15 and TRBJ1-2; TRBD1 might be the D (6 bases). The closer fit of TRBJ2-7 to the DNA end suggests the J call may be wrong. The CDR3 is made up of 17 amino acids. Germline loops: CDR1 LNHNV, CDR2 YYDKDF (reference sequence).

This clonotype was observed at least ten times. V is TRBV9 and J is TRBJ2-1; D is possibly TRBD2 (6 bases). Trimming cost V 0 bases and J 4 bases, with 11 bases left between them. This CDR3 contains 15 residues. From germline, CDR1 is SGDLS and CDR2 YYNGEE. The DNA of the CDR3 is TGTGCCAGCAGCGTAGACGGGGACTGGTACAATGAGCAGTTCTTC. As protein: CASSVDGDWYNEQFF.

The CDR3 nucleotides read TGTGCCAGCAGCCTACTCGGCAGGGGGTACATCGGGGAGCTGTTTTTT. Protein: CASSLLGRGYIGELFF. The gene calls are TRBV3-1 and TRBJ2-2, with 7 bases fitting TRBD1. J was trimmed by 7 bases and V by 4 bases; bases with no gene match: 12. Germline CDR1 and CDR2: LGHDT and YNNKEL (reference sequence). CDR3 length: 16 residues.

This rearrangement joins TRBV14 to TRBJ2-7; a possible D gene is TRBD1 (6 bases). Germline CDR1 and CDR2: SGHDN and FVKESK. The CDR3 runs 15 residues. V was trimmed by 5 bases and J by 0 bases, leaving 14 bases between them. The CDR3 loop reads CASSDGQLGSYEQYF. The CDR3 DNA follows: TGTGCCAGCAGCGATGGACAGTTAGGCTCCTACGAGCAGTACTTC.

V gene TRBV29-1 combines with J gene TRBJ2-7; D remains unclear. CDR1 is SQVTM, CDR2 ANQGSEA, per germline. This CDR3 is built from 14 residues. V gave up 4 bases and J gave up 4 bases, with 17 bases separating them. CDR3 residues: CSVVEPVAGYEQYF. The CDR3 DNA sequence: TGCAGCGTTGTCGAGCCAGTGGCCGGTTACGAGCAGTACTTC.

This clonotype was observed at least ten times. The J gene is TRBJ1-5, the V gene TRBV7-8; possible D gene TRBD1, 5 bases. Germline V gene sequence: CDR1 SGHVS, CDR2 FQNEAQ. The CDR3 sequence is 18 residues long. V was cut by 1 base and J by 4 bases, with 20 bases left in between. The CDR3 DNA sequence: TGTGCCAGCAGCTTAGGTAATAGGGTAAGGGGAGATAATCAGCCCCAGCATTTT. Translation gives CASSLGNRVRGDNQPQHF.

This clonotype was observed a few times. This sequence joins TRBV24-1 and TRBJ2-3; D gene uncertain. V was cut by 5 bases and J by 0 bases, with 14 bases left in between. Germline V gives CDR1 KGHDR, CDR2 SFDVKD. This CDR3 is 16 amino acids long. This chain's CDR3 is CATSGFHSRSTDTQYF. CDR3 coding DNA: TGTGCCACCAGTGGTTTTCATAGCAGAAGCACAGATACGCAGTATTTT.

The CDR3 region is CASSLGRTDYGYTF. In DNA, the CDR3 is TGTGCCAGCAGCTTAGGCCGGACAGACTATGGCTACACCTTC. The chain is built from TRBV13 and TRBJ1-2; D possibly corresponds to TRBD1 (6 bases). The CDR3 length is 14 residues. The V gene's germline CDR1 is PRHDT and CDR2 FYEKMQ (reference sequence). V shed 0 bases and J shed 3 bases, with 8 bases lying between them.